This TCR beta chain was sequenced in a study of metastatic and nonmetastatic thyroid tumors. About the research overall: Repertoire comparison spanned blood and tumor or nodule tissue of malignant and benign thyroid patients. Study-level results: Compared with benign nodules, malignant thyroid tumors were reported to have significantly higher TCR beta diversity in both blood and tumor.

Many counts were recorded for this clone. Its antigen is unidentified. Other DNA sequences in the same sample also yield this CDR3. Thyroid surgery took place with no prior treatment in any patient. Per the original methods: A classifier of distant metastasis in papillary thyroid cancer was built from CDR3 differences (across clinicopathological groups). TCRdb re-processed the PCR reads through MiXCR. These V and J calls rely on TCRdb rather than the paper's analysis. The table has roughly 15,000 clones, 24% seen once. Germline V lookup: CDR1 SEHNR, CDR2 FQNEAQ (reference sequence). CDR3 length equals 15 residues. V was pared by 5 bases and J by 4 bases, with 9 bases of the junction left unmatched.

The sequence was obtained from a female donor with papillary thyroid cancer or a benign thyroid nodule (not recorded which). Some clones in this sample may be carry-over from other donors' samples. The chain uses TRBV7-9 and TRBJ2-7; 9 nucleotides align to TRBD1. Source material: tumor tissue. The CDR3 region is CASSGRGQGRYEQYF. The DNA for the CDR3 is TGTGCCAGCAGCGGAAGGGGACAGGGTCGTTACGAGCAGTACTTC. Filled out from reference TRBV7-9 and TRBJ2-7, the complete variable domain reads DTGVSQNPRHKITKRGQNVTFRCDPISEHNRLYWYRQTLGQGPEFLTYFQNEAQLEKSRLLSDRFSAERPKGSFSTLEIQRTEQGDSAMYLCASSGRGQGRYEQYFGPGTRLTVT.